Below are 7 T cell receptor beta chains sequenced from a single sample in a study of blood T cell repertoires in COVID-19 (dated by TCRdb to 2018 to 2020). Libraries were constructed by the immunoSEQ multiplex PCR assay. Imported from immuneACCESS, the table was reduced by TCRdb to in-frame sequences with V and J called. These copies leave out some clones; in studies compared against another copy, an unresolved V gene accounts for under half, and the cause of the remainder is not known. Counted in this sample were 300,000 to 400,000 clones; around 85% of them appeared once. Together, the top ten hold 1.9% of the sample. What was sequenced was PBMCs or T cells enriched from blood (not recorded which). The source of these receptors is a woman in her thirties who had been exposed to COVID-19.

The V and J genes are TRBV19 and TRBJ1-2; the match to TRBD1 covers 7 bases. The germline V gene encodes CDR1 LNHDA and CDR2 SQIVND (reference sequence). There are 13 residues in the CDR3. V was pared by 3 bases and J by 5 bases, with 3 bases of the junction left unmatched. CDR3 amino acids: CASSIGTDYGYTF. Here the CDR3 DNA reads TGTGCCAGTAGTATCGGGACAGATTATGGCTACACCTTC. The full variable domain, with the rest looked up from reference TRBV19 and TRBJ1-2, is DGGITQSPKYLFRKEGQNVTLSCEQNLNHDAMYWYRQDPGQGLRLIYYSQIVNDFQKGDIAEGYSVSREKKESFPLTVTSAQKNPTAFYLCASSIGTDYGYTFGSGTRLTVV.

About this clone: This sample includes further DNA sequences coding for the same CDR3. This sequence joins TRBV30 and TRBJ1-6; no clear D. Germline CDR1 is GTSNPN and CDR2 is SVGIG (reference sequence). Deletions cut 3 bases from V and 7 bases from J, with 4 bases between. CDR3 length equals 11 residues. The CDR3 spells CAWSRNSPLHF. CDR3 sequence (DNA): TGTGCCTGGAGCAGAAATTCACCCCTCCACTTT.

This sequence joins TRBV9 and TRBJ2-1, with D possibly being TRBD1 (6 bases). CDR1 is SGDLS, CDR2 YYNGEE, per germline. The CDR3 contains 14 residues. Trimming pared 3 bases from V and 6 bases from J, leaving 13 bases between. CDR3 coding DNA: TGTGCCAGCAGCGGCGAACAGGGACCCAATGAGCAGTTCTTC. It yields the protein CASSGEQGPNEQFF. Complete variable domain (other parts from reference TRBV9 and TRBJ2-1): DSGVTQTPKHLITATGQRVTLRCSPRSGDLSVYWYQQSLDQGLQFLIQYYNGEERAKGNILERFSAQQFPDLHSELNLSSLELGDSALYFCASSGEQGPNEQFFGPGTRLTVL.

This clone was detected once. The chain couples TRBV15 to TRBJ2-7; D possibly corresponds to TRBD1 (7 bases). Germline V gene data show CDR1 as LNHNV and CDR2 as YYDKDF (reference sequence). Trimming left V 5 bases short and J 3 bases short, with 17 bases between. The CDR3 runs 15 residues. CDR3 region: CATSPGGLKNYEQYF. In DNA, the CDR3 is TGTGCCACCAGCCCAGGGGGGCTAAAAAACTACGAGCAGTACTTC.

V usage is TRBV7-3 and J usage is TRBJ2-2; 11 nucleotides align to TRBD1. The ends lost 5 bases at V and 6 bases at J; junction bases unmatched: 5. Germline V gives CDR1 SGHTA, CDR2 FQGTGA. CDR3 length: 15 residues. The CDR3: CASSKGQGGSGELFF. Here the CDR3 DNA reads TGTGCCAGCAGCAAGGGACAGGGGGGCTCCGGGGAGCTGTTTTTT.

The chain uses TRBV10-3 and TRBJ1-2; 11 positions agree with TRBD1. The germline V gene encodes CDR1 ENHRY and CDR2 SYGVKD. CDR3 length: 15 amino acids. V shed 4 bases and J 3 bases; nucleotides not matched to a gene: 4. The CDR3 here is CAISGRTGGDYGYTF. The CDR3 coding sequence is TGTGCCATCAGTGGCAGGACAGGGGGCGACTATGGCTACACCTTC.

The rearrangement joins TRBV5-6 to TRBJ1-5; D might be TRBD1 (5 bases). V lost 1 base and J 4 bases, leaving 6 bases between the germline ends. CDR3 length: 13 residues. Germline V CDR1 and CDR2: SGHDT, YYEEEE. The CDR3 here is CASSLSGNQPQHF. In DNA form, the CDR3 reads TGTGCCAGCAGCTTGTCAGGGAATCAGCCCCAGCATTTT. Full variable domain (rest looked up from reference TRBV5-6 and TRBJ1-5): DAGVTQSPTHLIKTRGQQVTLRCSPKSGHDTVSWYQQALGQGPQFIFQYYEEEERQRGNFPDRFSGHQFPNYSSELNVNALLLGDSALYLCASSLSGNQPQHFGDGTRLSIL.